Following are 29 T cell receptor beta chains from one sample sequenced in a study of CD8 T cells in Susac syndrome. RNA in amounts of roughly 0.5 to 1 ug was reverse transcribed with random hexamers. Each CDR3 protein gets one entry after TCRdb re-called the immunoSEQ multiplex PCR reads with MiXCR. The sample lists about 130,000 distinct CDR3 sequences, roughly 95% occurring once. What was sequenced was CD4+ T cells from PBMCs. These receptors originate from a human donor in good health.

The V gene is TRBV7-9, the J gene TRBJ1-6, with 8 bases lining up with TRBD1. V shed 5 bases, J shed 9 bases, and the junction held 9 bases outside the gene matches. The CDR3 extends over 15 amino acids. Germline V lookup: CDR1 SEHNR, CDR2 FQNEAQ (reference sequence). The CDR3 nucleotides read TGTGCCAGCAGCCCAGATGGCACAGGGGGTTCACCCCTCCACTTT. This sequence encodes CASSPDGTGGSPLHF.

DNA of the CDR3: TGTGCCAGCAGTTTAGGTCCGGGACGAGGACACGAGCAGTACTTC. Protein product: CASSLGPGRGHEQYF. The chain combines TRBV12-3 or TRBV12-4 with TRBJ2-7, with D perhaps assigned TRBD1 or TRBD2 (5 bases each). Trimming pared 1 base from V and 5 bases from J, leaving 15 bases between. CDR3 length: 15 residues.

The chain employs TRBV20-1 and TRBJ2-2, with 9 positions matching TRBD1. The ends lost 3 bases at V and 5 bases at J; junction bases unmatched: 7. The CDR3 extends over 15 amino acids. Germline CDR1 reads DFQATT; CDR2 reads SNEGSKA (reference sequence). The CDR3 is CSASPGTGRTGELFF. CDR3 nucleotides: TGCAGTGCTAGCCCCGGGACAGGGAGGACCGGGGAGCTGTTTTTT.

The chain uses TRBV25-1 and TRBJ2-5; the match to TRBD1 covers 11 bases. CDR3 size: 16 residues. The germline V gene encodes CDR1 MGHDK and CDR2 SYGVNS. With 6 bases clipped from V and 4 bases from J, the junction kept 10 bases outside the gene matches. CDR3 residues: CASSKKGQGVRETQYF. The CDR3 nucleotides are TGTGCCAGCAGCAAAAAGGGACAGGGGGTTCGAGAGACCCAGTACTTC.

This chain links TRBV7-2 with TRBJ2-3; 16 nucleotides match TRBD2. This CDR3 region has 15 residues. With 3 bases clipped from V and 7 bases from J, the junction kept 1 base outside the gene matches. Germline V gene data show CDR1 as SGHTA and CDR2 as FQGNSA. The CDR3 loop reads CASSLGLAGGYTQYF. CDR3 coding DNA: TGTGCCAGCAGCTTGGGACTAGCGGGAGGGTATACGCAGTATTTT. The full variable domain, completed using reference TRBV7-2 and TRBJ2-3, is GAGVSQSPSNKVTEKGKDVELRCDPISGHTALYWYRQSLGQGLEFLIYFQGNSAPDKSGLPSDRFSAERTGGSVSTLTIQRTQQEDSAVYLCASSLGLAGGYTQYFGPGTRLTVL.

This chain joins TRBV29-1 and TRBJ2-5; D is unresolved. V lost 6 bases, J lost 5 bases, and 13 bases lay in between. The CDR3 has 12 residues. CDR1 SQVTM and CDR2 ANQGSEA come from the germline V gene. CDR3 protein: CSVAPSQETQYF. Written as DNA, the CDR3 is TGCAGCGTCGCTCCCTCCCAGGAGACCCAGTACTTC.

V is TRBV28 and J is TRBJ1-5; tentative D call: TRBD1 (5 bases). Looked up from germline, CDR1 is MDHEN and CDR2 is SYDVKM. CDR3 length: 14 residues. The V and J ends lost 6 bases and 3 bases respectively, with 12 bases between them. The CDR3 DNA sequence: TGTGCCAGCAGCGTAGACAGCTTCAATCAGCCCCAGCATTTT. It is translated as CASSVDSFNQPQHF.

The chain has TRBV11-2 and TRBJ2-1; possibly TRBD1 for D (6 bases). The V end was cut by 1 base, the J end by 8 bases, with 15 bases between. This CDR3 is 15 amino acids long. Germline V gene data show CDR1 as SGHAT and CDR2 as FQNNGV. CDR3 sequence reads: CASSLGDISADEQFF. CDR3 in DNA: TGTGCCAGCAGCTTAGGGGACATCAGCGCGGATGAGCAGTTCTTC.

This clonotype was observed a single time. The genes are TRBV28 and TRBJ2-2, with TRBD1 as a possible D gene (6 bases). Germline lookup yields CDR1 MDHEN and CDR2 SYDVKM. This CDR3 comprises 13 residues. V was shortened by 10 bases and J by 1 base, with 10 bases between the two germline ends. The CDR3 DNA reads TGTGCCATCCTACAGGGGAACACCGGGGAGCTGTTTTTT. It encodes CAILQGNTGELFF.

This clonotype came up once. The chain has TRBV3-1 and TRBJ2-1; 9 positions match TRBD2. CDR1 is LGHDT, CDR2 YNNKEL, per germline (reference sequence). The CDR3 runs to 13 residues. Here the CDR3 DNA reads TGTGCGACCCTGGGTAGCGGGAGAGGGGAGCAGTTCTTC. This gives the protein CATLGSGRGEQFF.

The chain combines TRBV5-6 with TRBJ2-7; no firm D call. Germline V gene data show CDR1 as SGHDT and CDR2 as YYEEEE. The CDR3 contains 15 residues. Trimming pared 2 bases from V and 3 bases from J, leaving 15 bases between. Here the CDR3 reads CASSLGLPTHYEQYF. The CDR3, as DNA: TGTGCCAGCAGCTTAGGCTTACCGACCCACTACGAGCAGTACTTC.

The gene calls are TRBV19 and TRBJ2-2; D may match TRBD1 or TRBD2 (5 bases each). Germline assignment: CDR1 LNHDA and CDR2 SQIVND (reference sequence). V was clipped by 6 bases and J by 6 bases, with 11 bases between them. The CDR3 has 13 amino acids. The CDR3 nucleotides are TGTGCCAGTAGGGCAGGGAGAGCCGGGGAGCTGTTTTTT. Translated: CASRAGRAGELFF.

The V and J genes are TRBV6-5 and TRBJ2-3; D uncertain. Trimming cost V 4 bases and J 3 bases, with 14 bases left between them. Per germline, CDR1 MNHEY and CDR2 SVGAGI. The CDR3 runs 15 residues. This CDR3 is CASSFRISRTDTQYF. The CDR3 DNA reads TGTGCCAGCAGTTTTAGGATAAGTCGAACAGATACGCAGTATTTT.

The chain joins TRBV27 to TRBJ2-7; 10 nucleotides align to TRBD1. Per germline, CDR1 MNHEY and CDR2 SMNVEV (reference sequence). This CDR3 region has 15 residues. Trimming took 5 bases from V and 2 from J; bases not matched to a gene: 6. CDR3 sequence (DNA): TGTGCCAGCAGTCCCCGACAGGGGGCGACCTACGAGCAGTACTTC. The encoded protein is CASSPRQGATYEQYF.

To note about this clonotype: The junction differs from germline at one of its ends, possibly a read error. This rearrangement joins TRBV5-4 to TRBJ2-6, with unresolved D. The CDR3 length is 15 residues. The germline V gene has CDR1 SGHNT and CDR2 YYREEE (reference sequence). CDR3 protein: CASTLQTPGANVLTF. In DNA, the CDR3 is TGTGCCAGCACCTTGCAAACTCCTGGGGCCAACGTCCTGACTTTC.

The rearrangement links TRBV29-1 to TRBJ2-2; D not certain. Trimming stripped 1 base from V and 3 bases from J, with 15 bases between. Germline-derived CDR1 and CDR2 are SQVTM and ANQGSEA. CDR3 length: 16 amino acids. CDR3 bases: TGCAGCGTTGAAGGGGGTCTCAGCGCGCACACCGGGGAGCTGTTTTTT. It encodes CSVEGGLSAHTGELFF.

This clonotype was counted only a few times. This chain joins TRBV3-1 and TRBJ2-5; D ambiguous. V was shortened by 3 bases and J by 5 bases, with 7 bases between the two germline ends. There are 12 residues in the CDR3. Germline V gene data show CDR1 as LGHDT and CDR2 as YNNKEL (reference sequence). The DNA for the CDR3 is TGTGCCAGCAGCCAGACGGGCGAGACCCAGTACTTC. Its protein product is CASSQTGETQYF.

The V and J genes are TRBV6-2 or TRBV6-3 and TRBJ2-2; D not certain. The length of the CDR3 is 13 residues. Germline lookup yields CDR1 MNHEY and CDR2 SVGEGT. Trimming removed 0 bases from V and 5 bases from J, with 4 bases in between. The CDR3 region has the DNA TGTGCCAGCAGTTACTCGTGGACCGGGGAGCTGTTTTTT. This encodes CASSYSWTGELFF.

This rearrangement joins TRBV7-2 to TRBJ2-2; D is possibly TRBD1 (6 bases). The CDR3 sequence is 16 residues long. Germline CDR1 is SGHTA and CDR2 is FQGNSA. V was clipped by 0 bases and J by 6 bases, with 14 bases between them. The CDR3 loop is CASSLAGQPRAGELFF. The DNA for the CDR3 is TGTGCCAGCAGCTTAGCGGGACAACCCCGCGCCGGGGAGCTGTTTTTT. The full variable domain, in which reference TRBV7-2 and TRBJ2-2 provide the parts outside the CDR3, is GAGVSQSPSNKVTEKGKDVELRCDPISGHTALYWYRQSLGQGLEFLIYFQGNSAPDKSGLPSDRFSAERTGGSVSTLTIQRTQQEDSAVYLCASSLAGQPRAGELFFGEGSRLTVL.

V gene TRBV2 combines with J gene TRBJ1-3; TRBD1 aligns across 8 bases. This CDR3 comprises 15 residues. Germline V gene sequence: CDR1 SNHLY, CDR2 FYNNEI. Trimming removed 5 bases from V and 0 bases from J; junction bases left unmatched: 3. CDR3 in amino acids: CASSYRGASGNTIYF. The CDR3, as DNA: TGTGCCAGCAGTTACAGGGGGGCCTCTGGAAACACCATATATTTT.

CDR3 residues: CSELDTRSTDTQYF. In DNA, the CDR3 is TGCAGTGAATTGGATACTAGGAGCACAGATACGCAGTATTTT. V is TRBV20-1 and J is TRBJ2-3; possible D gene TRBD2, 5 bases. Looked up from germline, CDR1 is DFQATT and CDR2 is SNEGSKA (reference sequence). V lost 7 bases to trimming and J lost 0 bases, with 14 bases between them. The CDR3 covers 14 residues.

This clonotype was counted a single time. CDR3 protein: CASSPRDPKADTQYF. CDR3 coding DNA: TGTGCCAGCAGCCCCCGGGACCCTAAGGCAGATACGCAGTATTTT. The J gene is TRBJ2-3, the V gene TRBV3-1; the D call may be TRBD1 or TRBD2 (5 bases each). This CDR3 has 15 residues. Germline CDR1 reads LGHDT; CDR2 reads YNNKEL (reference sequence). Trimming cost V 4 bases and J 4 bases, with 15 bases left between them.

This sequence joins TRBV29-1 and TRBJ1-5; TRBD1 might be the D (5 bases). CDR3 length: 12 amino acids. Germline CDR1 SQVTM, CDR2 ANQGSEA. The V end was cut by 6 bases, the J end by 5 bases, with 11 bases between. CDR3 nucleotides: TGCAGCGTGGGGCTCGGAGATCAGCCCCAGCATTTT. Protein sequence: CSVGLGDQPQHF.

V usage is TRBV24-1 and J usage is TRBJ2-2; 9 bases match TRBD1. The length of the CDR3 is 17 residues. The V segment lost 4 bases and the J segment 4 bases; nucleotides outside the gene matches: 9. Looked up from germline, CDR1 is KGHDR and CDR2 is SFDVKD. CDR3 in DNA: TGTGCCACCAGTGACCCTCCGGGACAGGGTCCCACCGGGGAGCTGTTTTTT. Translation: CATSDPPGQGPTGELFF.

In its sample, this clonotype was seen once. This chain connects TRBV6-5 to TRBJ2-7; the match to TRBD2 covers 13 bases. Germline-derived CDR1 and CDR2 are MNHEY and SVGAGI. The CDR3 runs 15 residues. Losses at the gene ends were 3 bases for V and 5 bases for J; bases not matched to a gene: 4. The CDR3 DNA reads TGTGCCAGCAGTTATACTAGCGGGAGGGCCAACGAGCAGTACTTC. This sequence encodes CASSYTSGRANEQYF.

The chain carries TRBV18 and TRBJ2-7, with a possible D match to TRBD2 (6 bases). CDR3 length equals 14 residues. The V gene lost 5 bases and the J gene lost 0 bases, with 11 bases spanning the gap. Germline CDR1 reads KGHSH; CDR2 reads LQKENI. CDR3: CASSWAGSSYEQYF. For the CDR3, the DNA is TGTGCCAGCTCATGGGCGGGATCCTCCTACGAGCAGTACTTC.

This chain uses TRBV18 with TRBJ2-7, with 8 bases that match TRBD1. The CDR3 runs to 15 residues. The J segment lost 7 bases and the V segment lost 0 bases, leaving 8 bases of the junction unmatched. Germline V CDR1 and CDR2: KGHSH, LQKENI. CDR3 sequence reads: CASSPPTGVFGEQYF. In nucleotides, the CDR3 is TGTGCCAGCTCACCACCGACAGGGGTGTTTGGGGAGCAGTACTTC. The full variable domain, rest sourced from reference TRBV18 and TRBJ2-7, is NAGVMQNPRHLVRRRGQEARLRCSPMKGHSHVYWYRQLPEEGLKFMVYLQKENIIDESGMPKERFSAEFPKEGPSILRIQQVVRGDSAAYFCASSPPTGVFGEQYFGPGTRLTVT.

This chain joins TRBV5-1 and TRBJ2-3; D perhaps matches TRBD1 (6 bases). The V end was cut by 0 bases, the J end by 3 bases, with 11 bases between. CDR1 is SGHRS and CDR2 is YFSETQ in the germline V gene. This CDR3 spans 15 amino acids. This chain's CDR3 is CASSLAPGETDTQYF. The CDR3, as DNA: TGCGCCAGCAGCTTGGCCCCAGGGGAGACAGATACGCAGTATTTT.

The chain's CDR3 is CASSPDRLIGDGYTF. CDR3 nucleotide sequence: TGTGCCAGCTCACCCGATCGACTAATAGGTGATGGCTACACCTTC. The chain is built from TRBV18 and TRBJ1-2; D is uncertain. Trimming stripped 3 bases from V and 6 bases from J, with 17 bases between. Germline V gene lookup returns CDR1 KGHSH and CDR2 LQKENI. The CDR3 extends over 15 amino acids.